Presented here are 18 T cell receptor beta chains from one specimen sequenced in a study of PD-1 blockade in classical Hodgkin lymphoma. Produced via immunoSEQ multiplex PCR; TCRdb's table is partial and in-frame only. The sample yields tens of thousands of clones, about 74% seen once. The patients all showed relapse after autologous stem cell transplantation, while their brentuximab vedotin exposure varied. Using magnetic negative selection, the CD4+ T cells were separated out of thawed PBMCs. The source material was CD4+ T cells from blood, sampled at baseline. The receptor source for this set is a human donor with classical Hodgkin lymphoma.

The chain couples TRBV7-2 to TRBJ1-4; D unclear. The CDR3 length is 17 residues. Trimming removed 5 bases from V and 0 bases from J, with 16 bases in between. CDR1 is SGHTA, CDR2 FQGNSA, per germline. The CDR3 DNA follows: TGTGCCAGCAGCCAAGGGCTACCCACCGCAACTAATGAAAAACTGTTTTTT. It yields the protein CASSQGLPTATNEKLFF. Looking up the rest from reference TRBV7-2 and TRBJ1-4 gives the full variable domain: GAGVSQSPSNKVTEKGKDVELRCDPISGHTALYWYRQSLGQGLEFLIYFQGNSAPDKSGLPSDRFSAERTGGSVSTLTIQRTQQEDSAVYLCASSQGLPTATNEKLFFGSGTQLSVL.

This chain links TRBV18 with TRBJ1-5, with TRBD1 as a possible D gene (6 bases). V lost 2 bases and J 0 bases, leaving 17 bases between the germline ends. Germline assignment: CDR1 KGHSH and CDR2 LQKENI. CDR3 length: 18 residues. CDR3 protein: CASSPGDTSFYSNQPQHF. CDR3 coding DNA: TGTGCCAGCTCACCAGGGGACACTTCCTTTTATAGCAATCAGCCCCAGCATTTT.

The rearrangement joins TRBV30 to TRBJ1-2, with 8 bases that match TRBD1. Trimming removed 3 bases from V and 8 bases from J; junction bases left unmatched: 11. Germline V gene lookup returns CDR1 GTSNPN and CDR2 SVGIG (reference sequence). The CDR3 runs to 14 residues. The CDR3 bases are TGTGCCTGGAGGGGAGGCAGGGGGCGTTTAGGCTACACCTTC. It translates to CAWRGGRGRLGYTF.

This clone was detected once. At one boundary the junction diverges from the germline segment, which might be a read error. The CDR3 DNA reads TGTGCCAGCAGCCTAGCGCCGGGACAGGGGATATATGGCTACACCTTC. Its translation is CASSLAPGQGIYGYTF. V and J are TRBV7-2 and TRBJ1-2; 10 nucleotides align to TRBD1. CDR1 is SGHTA, CDR2 FQGNSA, per germline. The CDR3 covers 16 residues.

The chain joins TRBV28 to TRBJ2-1, with TRBD2 matching over 7 bases. V lost 4 bases, J lost 7 bases, and 13 bases stayed unmatched. The CDR3 extends over 16 amino acids. Germline CDR1 and CDR2: MDHEN and SYDVKM. DNA for the CDR3: TGTGCCAGCAGTTCTCCCGGACTAGTAGGGTATAATGAGCAGTTCTTC. As protein: CASSSPGLVGYNEQFF. Together with reference TRBV28 and TRBJ2-1, the CDR3 gives the full variable domain: DVKVTQSSRYLVKRTGEKVFLECVQDMDHENMFWYRQDPGLGLRLIYFSYDVKMKEKGDIPEGYSVSREKKERFSLILESASTNQTSMYLCASSSPGLVGYNEQFFGPGTRLTVL.

A remark on this clone: The same CDR3 is also encoded by other DNA sequences in this sample. The rearrangement uses TRBV18 and TRBJ2-5; 7 bases line up with TRBD2. The germline CDR1 and CDR2 sequences are KGHSH and LQKENI. The ends lost 0 bases at V and 5 bases at J; junction bases unmatched: 6. The CDR3 consists of 15 residues. The chain's CDR3 is CASSPPGGARETQYF. Written as DNA, the CDR3 is TGTGCCAGCTCACCACCGGGAGGGGCGCGGGAGACCCAGTACTTC.

The chain carries TRBV4-1 and TRBJ1-5; 7 positions agree with TRBD1. V was pared by 0 bases and J by 0 bases, with 5 bases of the junction left unmatched. The CDR3 runs 17 residues. CDR1 and CDR2 from the germline V gene are MGHRA and YSYEKL. The CDR3 region is CASSQDSGTVSNQPQHF. Here the CDR3 DNA reads TGCGCCAGCAGCCAAGACTCCGGGACAGTTAGCAATCAGCCCCAGCATTTT.

This CDR3 reads CASSTPNDRESIYGYTF. CDR3 DNA: TGTGCCAGCAGTACACCAAATGACAGGGAAAGTATCTATGGCTACACCTTC. The chain employs TRBV28 and TRBJ1-2, with 7 bases that match TRBD1. This CDR3 comprises 17 residues. The junction had 16 bases not matched to a gene; V was cut back by 5 bases and J by 4 bases. CDR1 is MDHEN and CDR2 is SYDVKM in the germline V gene.

J is TRBJ1-2 and V is TRBV30; D is undetermined. This CDR3 spans 10 amino acids. With 4 bases removed from V and 6 bases from J, the gap between germline ends came to 6 bases. From germline, CDR1 is GTSNPN and CDR2 SVGIG (reference sequence). CDR3 loop: CAWIGHGYTF. CDR3 DNA: TGTGCCTGGATAGGACATGGCTACACCTTC.

V and J are TRBV30 and TRBJ2-7; no clear D gene. V gave up 0 bases and J gave up 6 bases, with 9 bases separating them. The CDR3 is made up of 12 amino acids. In germline, CDR1 is GTSNPN, CDR2 SVGIG (reference sequence). CDR3 in amino acids: CAWSVRVSEQYF. CDR3 sequence (DNA): TGTGCCTGGAGTGTACGGGTCAGCGAGCAGTACTTC.

Only a few counts were recorded for this clone. V is TRBV7-9 and J is TRBJ2-7, with 7 bases fitting TRBD1. The germline gives CDR1 SEHNR, CDR2 FQNEAQ (reference sequence). This CDR3 is 14 amino acids long. After removal of 4 bases from V and 2 bases from J, the junction contained 5 bases not matched to a gene. CDR3 in amino acids: CASSSSQGTYEQYF. DNA of the CDR3: TGTGCCAGCAGCTCCTCACAGGGGACCTACGAGCAGTACTTC.

The rearrangement uses TRBV9 and TRBJ1-2, with a tentative D call TRBD1 (5 bases). Per germline, CDR1 SGDLS and CDR2 YYNGEE. The CDR3 loop spans 13 amino acids. Trimming removed 0 bases at V and 4 bases at J, with 7 bases between. CDR3 loop: CASSVEGLYGYTF. The CDR3 DNA reads as TGTGCCAGCAGCGTAGAGGGGCTCTATGGCTACACCTTC.

The chain couples TRBV5-1 to TRBJ2-2; D not resolved. The germline V gene encodes CDR1 SGHRS and CDR2 YFSETQ. The length of the CDR3 is 16 residues. The V end was cut by 0 bases, the J end by 2 bases, with 11 bases between. CDR3 sequence reads: CASSLVPPDNTGELFF. The CDR3 DNA is TGCGCCAGCAGCTTGGTTCCCCCCGATAACACCGGGGAGCTGTTTTTT.

This clone was recorded a few times. This chain connects TRBV19 to TRBJ2-7, with D perhaps matching TRBD1 (6 bases). Trimming stripped 9 bases from V and 5 bases from J, with 8 bases between. CDR1 is LNHDA and CDR2 is SQIVND in the germline V gene (reference sequence). The length of the CDR3 is 10 residues. CDR3 nucleotides: TGTGCCAGGACAGGCCACGAGCAGTACTTC. This encodes CARTGHEQYF.

The chain has TRBV6-6 and TRBJ1-1; maybe TRBD1 (5 bases). The CDR3 sequence is 14 residues long. CDR1 MNHNY and CDR2 SVGAGI come from the germline V gene (reference sequence). Deletions cut 2 bases from V and 2 bases from J, with 9 bases between. CDR3 nucleotides: TGTGCCAGCAGTTACCAAGGGGCCAACACTGAAGCTTTCTTT. It yields the protein CASSYQGANTEAFF.

This clone came up once. The rearrangement links TRBV14 to TRBJ1-5; 8 bases agree with TRBD1. CDR3 length equals 14 residues. CDR1 SGHDN and CDR2 FVKESK come from the germline V gene. V shed 1 base and J 6 bases; nucleotides not matched to a gene: 2. Here the CDR3 reads CASSQAGGSQPQHF. In DNA form, the CDR3 reads TGTGCCAGCAGCCAAGCAGGGGGCAGTCAGCCCCAGCATTTT.

This clone has just one count. The V call is TRBV6-5, the J call TRBJ1-4; no firm D call. Trimming stripped 2 bases from V and 5 bases from J, with 9 bases between. Germline V gene sequence: CDR1 MNHEY, CDR2 SVGAGI. This CDR3 is built from 14 residues. CDR3 sequence: CASSYRSENEKLFF. CDR3 bases: TGTGCCAGCAGTTACCGGTCGGAGAATGAAAAACTGTTTTTT.

The chain combines TRBV30 with TRBJ1-5; 8 bases are shared with TRBD1. V trimming: 1 base; J trimming: 4 bases; junction bases outside the gene matches: 0. This CDR3 comprises 13 residues. Germline V gene data show CDR1 as GTSNPN and CDR2 as SVGIG (reference sequence). CDR3 loop: CAWSGDRNQPQHF. The CDR3 DNA reads as TGTGCCTGGAGTGGGGACAGGAATCAGCCCCAGCATTTT. The variable domain in full, completed from reference TRBV30 and TRBJ1-5, reads SQTIHQWPATLVQPVGSPLSLECTVEGTSNPNLYWYRQAAGRGLQLLFYSVGIGQISSEVPQNLSASRPQDRQFILSSKKLLLSDSGFYLCAWSGDRNQPQHFGDGTRLSIL.